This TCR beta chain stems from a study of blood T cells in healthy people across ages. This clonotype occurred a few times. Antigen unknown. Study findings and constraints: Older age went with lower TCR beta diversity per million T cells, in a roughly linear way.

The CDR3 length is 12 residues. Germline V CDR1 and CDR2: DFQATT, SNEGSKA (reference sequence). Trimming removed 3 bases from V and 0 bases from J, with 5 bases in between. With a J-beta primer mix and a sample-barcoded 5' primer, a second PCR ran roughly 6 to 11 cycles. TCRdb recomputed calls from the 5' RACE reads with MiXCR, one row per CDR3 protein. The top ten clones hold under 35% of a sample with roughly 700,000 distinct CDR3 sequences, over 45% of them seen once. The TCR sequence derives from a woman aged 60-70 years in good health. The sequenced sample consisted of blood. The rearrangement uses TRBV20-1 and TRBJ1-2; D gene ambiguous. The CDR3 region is CSASGSNYGYTF. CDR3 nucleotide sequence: TGCAGTGCTAGTGGTTCTAACTATGGCTACACCTTC.